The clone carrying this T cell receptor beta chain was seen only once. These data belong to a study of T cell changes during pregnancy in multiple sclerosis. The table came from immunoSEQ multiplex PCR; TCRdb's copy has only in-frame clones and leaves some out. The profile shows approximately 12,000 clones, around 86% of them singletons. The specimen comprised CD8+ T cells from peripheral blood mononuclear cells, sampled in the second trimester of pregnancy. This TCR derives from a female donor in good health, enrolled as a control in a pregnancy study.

The CDR3 region is CAISSPAGTGELFF. The DNA for the CDR3 is TGTGCCATCAGCAGTCCCGCGGGGACCGGGGAGCTGTTTTTT. The V and J genes are TRBV10-3 and TRBJ2-2; the D gene is possibly TRBD2 (6 bases). V was shortened by 6 bases and J by 5 bases, with 13 bases between the two germline ends. Germline V CDR1 and CDR2: ENHRY, SYGVKD. This CDR3 comprises 14 residues.